This TCR beta chain is drawn from a study of cytomegalovirus exposure and HLA in healthy donors. The study, taken as a whole, reports: The TCR clusters that emerged in the first cohort tended, a later analysis found, to co-occur in the roughly 130 validation repertoires. Reported performance of the classifier showed diagnosis of cytomegalovirus status with high specificity and sensitivity. The authors enumerated over 150 TCR beta chains as linked to cytomegalovirus.

Method: immunoSEQ multiplex PCR; TCRdb's copy keeps in-frame clones and lacks some. The table shows under 200,000 clones, with less than 95% occurring only once. Germline lookup yields CDR1 MNHEY and CDR2 SVGAGI. V shed 0 bases and J shed 11 bases, with 7 bases lying between them. The CDR3 has 11 amino acids. A roughly 120-subject validation cohort, separate from the roughly 670-subject first cohort, supplied the donors. About this clone: Its antigen is as yet unknown.

Sequencing was carried out using PBMCs. V gene TRBV6-5 combines with J gene TRBJ2-5; D not certain. This TCR was recovered from a woman in her late teens or twenties in good health and CMV-seropositive. Written as DNA, the CDR3 is TGTGCCAGCAGTTACTCGTTTCTACAGTACTTC. Translated: CASSYSFLQYF.